This TCR beta chain was captured by sequencing in a study of post-analysis software for immune sequencing data. The overall study: Recorded subtypes: relapsing-remitting, secondary progressive, progressive-relapsing; some patients unannotated.

Every TCR beta cDNA library bore unique molecular identifiers. T cells numbering roughly 0.9 to 11 million gave rise to 400,000 to 550,000 cDNA molecules. Via MiXCR, TCRdb re-called the PCR reads, giving one row per CDR3 protein. Of hundreds of thousands of distinct CDR3 sequences listed, nearly 45% are singletons. CDR3 length: 15 amino acids. V lost 1 base to trimming and J lost 3 bases; unmatched junction nucleotides: 7. CDR1 and CDR2 from the germline V gene are SGHRS and YFSETQ. Study-wide results and caveats: The five TRBV segments detected at higher frequency in patients than in controls included TRBV5-6, TRBV5-1 and TRBV20-1. Controls' normalized Chao1 diversity significantly exceeded that of multiple sclerosis patients.

With regard to this clonotype: Its matching antigen is unknown.

Sequences were obtained from blood. The chain links TRBV5-1 to TRBJ2-7, with 7 positions matching TRBD1. The clonotype originates from a girl aged 5-17 years with multiple sclerosis. DNA for the CDR3: TGCGCCAGCAGCTTGAATACAGGGGCGTTCTACGAGCAGTACTTC. Amino acids: CASSLNTGAFYEQYF.